This paragraph reports one T cell receptor (beta chain). Its antigen is currently unknown. This entry is derived from a study of response to subunit inactivated influenza vaccine. Overall study results and limits: Few new T cells, the authors suggested, are recruited by each seasonal influenza vaccination.

TCRdb recomputed calls from the RT-PCR reads with MiXCR, one row per CDR3 protein. In the table there are about 310,000 distinct CDR3 sequences, approximately 21% of which are singletons. Trimming left V 0 bases short and J 0 bases short, with 7 bases between. The CDR3 covers 14 residues. Per germline, CDR1 SGHDT and CDR2 YYEEEE. The clonotype originates from a man aged 50 to 69 who received an inactivated influenza vaccine. V is TRBV5-6 and J is TRBJ2-7; no reliable D call. The input for sequencing was PBMCs from blood, taken roughly 20 months after vaccination. CDR3: CASSLARNSYEQYF. The CDR3, as DNA: TGTGCCAGCAGCTTGGCCAGGAACTCCTACGAGCAGTACTTC.